Listed below are T cell receptor beta chains from one sample, sequenced in a study of blood T cell repertoires in COVID-19. Clones were read by immunoSEQ multiplex PCR, and TCRdb kept only the in-frame ones, dropping some. Of 150,000 to 170,000 clones in the sample, around 83% were seen once. Sequencing used peripheral blood. The receptors stem from a woman aged 55-69 years with COVID-19, enrolled during active disease. CDR3s include the opening cysteine and the closing phenylalanine or tryptophan. The order of the fields is CDR3 length, J gene, V gene, D gene, clone size, CDR3 protein, CDR3 DNA. The D gene is left open where the match is weak. Clone size is not always given. Where it is, it says once, few, many or a class for expanded clones.

14	TRBJ1-4	TRBV11-2	-	-	CASTDRVTNEKLFF	TGTGCCAGCACCGACCGGGTAACTAATGAAAAACTGTTTTTT
14	TRBJ2-5	TRBV24-1	-	-	CATSARGAGETQYF	TGTGCCACCAGTGCCCGGGGTGCGGGAGAGACCCAGTACTTC
15	TRBJ2-1	TRBV7-9	TRBD2	-	CANKQAGGPFDEQFF	TGTGCCAATAAACAGGCGGGAGGGCCATTTGATGAGCAGTTCTTC
18	TRBJ2-1	TRBV2	TRBD2	-	CASSEAVLAGRSYNEQFF	TGTGCCAGCAGTGAAGCCGTTCTAGCGGGGAGGTCCTACAATGAGCAGTTCTTC
15	TRBJ1-2	TRBV6-6	TRBD1	-	CASRSTGGGLYGYTF	TGTGCCAGCAGATCGACAGGGGGAGGGTTGTATGGCTACACCTTC
15	TRBJ1-2	TRBV30	TRBD1	-	CAWSGRATGGDGYTF	TGTGCCTGGAGTGGAAGGGCAACAGGGGGGGATGGCTACACCTTC
13	TRBJ1-6	TRBV2	-	-	CAANRENNSPLHF	TGTGCCGCGAACAGGGAAAATAATTCACCCCTCCACTTT
16	TRBJ1-6	TRBV3-1/TRBV3-2	-	-	CASSQVWWRDNSPLHF	TGTGCCAGCAGCCAAGTTTGGTGGCGGGATAATTCACCCCTCCACTTT
17	TRBJ2-3	TRBV5-1	-	once	CASSRKGLLPSTDTQYF	TGCGCCAGCAGCCGGAAAGGACTCCTGCCTAGCACAGATACGCAGTATTTT
16	TRBJ2-3	TRBV7-2	-	-	CASSSGRYLSTDTQYF	TGTGCCAGCAGCAGCGGGCGTTATCTGAGCACAGATACGCAGTATTTT
13	TRBJ1-2	TRBV6-1	-	-	CASSDREVDGYTF	TGTGCCAGCAGTGACAGGGAGGTCGATGGCTACACCTTC
16	TRBJ1-6	TRBV5-8	TRBD1	once	CASSPQVGTVNSPLHF	TGTGCCAGCAGCCCACAGGTGGGGACAGTTAATTCACCCCTCCACTTT
16	TRBJ1-3	TRBV15	TRBD1	-	CATSRAGTASGNTIYF	TGTGCCACCAGCAGAGCCGGGACAGCTTCTGGAAACACCATATATTTT
14	TRBJ1-2	TRBV3-1/TRBV3-2	TRBD1	-	CASSLTGTASGYTF	TGTGCCAGCAGCCTCACCGGGACAGCGTCCGGCTACACCTTC
18	TRBJ2-1	TRBV18	TRBD2	-	CASSRQVIAGAGYNEQFF	TGTGCCAGCTCACGACAGGTGATAGCGGGAGCGGGCTACAATGAGCAGTTCTTC
16	TRBJ2-3	TRBV27	TRBD2	-	CASSSPSGAQLDTQYF	TGTGCCAGCAGTTCCCCTAGCGGGGCCCAACTCGATACGCAGTATTTT
15	TRBJ2-3	TRBV10-1	-	-	CASSESPTRTDTQYF	TGCGCCAGCAGTGAGTCCCCTACCCGCACAGATACGCAGTATTTT
14	TRBJ2-7	TRBV6-2/TRBV6-3	-	-	CASSYSEGWGEQYF	TGTGCCAGCAGTTACTCGGAGGGGTGGGGCGAGCAGTACTTC
14	TRBJ2-2	TRBV6-4	TRBD1	-	CASGTGANTGELFF	TGTGCCAGCGGGACAGGGGCGAACACCGGGGAGCTGTTTTTT
13	TRBJ1-2	TRBV5-1	-	-	CASSLVGDYGYTF	TGCGCCAGCAGCTTGGTCGGGGACTATGGCTACACCTTC
13	TRBJ1-1	TRBV24-1	-	-	CATSEGGRTEAFF	TGTGCCACCAGTGAAGGGGGAAGGACTGAAGCTTTCTTT
15	TRBJ2-3	TRBV25-1	-	-	CASSPGGGRTDTQYF	TGTGCCAGCAGTCCAGGTGGGGGGAGGACAGATACGCAGTATTTT
14	TRBJ1-6	TRBV7-2	TRBD1	few	CASSPDRTGRPLHF	TGTGCCAGCAGCCCGGACAGGACAGGAAGGCCCCTCCACTTT
15	TRBJ2-7	TRBV11-2	TRBD1	-	CASSPPGTGISEQYF	TGTGCCAGCAGCCCACCCGGGACAGGGATTTCCGAGCAGTACTTC
14	TRBJ2-1	TRBV11-3	TRBD2	-	CASSPKAGGGEQFF	TGTGCCAGCAGCCCTAAAGCGGGAGGAGGTGAGCAGTTCTTC
14	TRBJ2-7	TRBV27	-	-	CASRPWRSSYEQYF	TGTGCCAGCCGTCCCTGGCGGAGCTCCTACGAGCAGTACTTC
14	TRBJ2-4	TRBV29-1	TRBD2	-	CSVRKSAGENIQYF	TGCAGCGTTAGGAAGTCGGCGGGGGAAAACATTCAGTACTTC
15	TRBJ2-3	TRBV7-9	TRBD2	-	CASSNLGLAESTQYF	TGTGCCAGCAGCAACCTGGGACTAGCGGAGAGTACGCAGTATTTT
14	TRBJ2-1	TRBV18	-	-	CASSRLGRGNEQFF	TGTGCCAGCTCACGACTCGGGAGAGGGAATGAGCAGTTCTTC
15	TRBJ2-5	TRBV6-5	-	-	CASSYSSGFGETQYF	TGTGCCAGCAGTTACTCGTCAGGGTTCGGAGAGACCCAGTACTTC
14	TRBJ2-3	TRBV5-1	-	-	CASSPEGWDKTQYF	TGCGCCAGCAGCCCGGAAGGTTGGGACAAAACGCAGTATTTT
14	TRBJ1-2	TRBV19	TRBD1	few	CASSMGRGLSGYTF	TGTGCCAGTAGTATGGGCAGGGGGCTCTCTGGCTACACCTTC
16	TRBJ2-7	TRBV4-2	TRBD1	-	CASSQEGDREGYEQYF	TGTGCCAGCAGCCAAGAAGGGGACAGGGAGGGTTACGAGCAGTACTTC
14	TRBJ1-1	TRBV7-9	-	-	CASSPWRVNTEAFF	TGTGCCAGCAGCCCGTGGAGGGTGAACACTGAAGCTTTCTTT
15	TRBJ2-5	TRBV18	-	-	CASSPPRNQQETQYF	TGTGCCAGCTCACCACCGAGGAACCAACAAGAGACCCAGTACTTC
13	TRBJ1-2	TRBV18	-	-	CASSPPKLEGYTF	TGTGCCAGCTCACCACCGAAGTTGGAGGGCTACACCTTC
9	TRBJ1-1	TRBV2	-	-	CASSLEAFF	TGTGCCAGCAGCTTAGAAGCTTTCTTT
14	TRBJ1-1	TRBV5-6	TRBD1	-	CASSLGRGRTEAFF	TGTGCCAGCAGCTTGGGCAGGGGGAGAACTGAAGCTTTCTTT
15	TRBJ2-7	TRBV11-3	TRBD1	-	CASSLVKDRSYEQYF	TGTGCCAGCAGCTTAGTAAAGGACAGGTCCTACGAGCAGTACTTC
16	TRBJ1-4	TRBV14	-	-	CASSQGVAGWDEKLFF	TGTGCCAGCAGCCAAGGAGTGGCAGGGTGGGATGAAAAACTGTTTTTT
14	TRBJ1-1	TRBV4-2	-	once	CASSQKGGDTEAFF	TGTGCCAGCAGCCAGAAGGGGGGGGACACTGAAGCTTTCTTT
15	TRBJ2-2	TRBV11-2	-	-	CASSPRVFNTGELFF	TGTGCCAGCAGCCCACGGGTCTTCAACACCGGGGAGCTGTTTTTT
13	TRBJ2-2	TRBV12-3/TRBV12-4	-	-	CASSFLWPGELFF	TGTGCCAGCAGTTTTTTATGGCCCGGGGAGCTGTTTTTT
14	TRBJ2-3	TRBV2	-	-	CASSVRVFTDTQYF	TGTGCCAGCAGTGTACGGGTGTTCACAGATACGCAGTATTTT
15	TRBJ1-5	TRBV5-5	TRBD1	-	CASSLTGEQSQPQHF	TGTGCCAGCAGCCTTACAGGGGAACAGTCTCAGCCCCAGCATTTT
16	TRBJ1-6	TRBV3-1/TRBV3-2	TRBD1	-	CASSQTGGYFNSPLHF	TGTGCCAGCAGCCAAACAGGGGGCTATTTTAATTCACCCCTCCACTTT
16	TRBJ1-6	TRBV6-2/TRBV6-3	-	-	CASSTGYLPYNSPLHF	TGTGCCAGCAGTACCGGTTATTTACCCTATAATTCACCCCTCCACTTT
13	TRBJ1-4	TRBV7-3	-	-	CASSLGPNEKLFF	TGTGCCAGCAGCTTGGGGCCTAATGAAAAACTGTTTTTT
17	TRBJ1-6	TRBV18	TRBD1	-	CASSRQGGEGYNSPLHF	TGTGCCAGCTCAAGACAGGGAGGAGAGGGCTATAATTCACCCCTCCACTTT
15	TRBJ1-6	TRBV3-1/TRBV3-2	TRBD1	few	CASSQSGGNYSPLHF	TGTGCCAGCAGCCAATCAGGGGGCAATTATTCACCCCTCCACTTT
14	TRBJ1-1	TRBV11-2	-	-	CASKKELENTEAFF	TGTGCCAGCAAAAAGGAGCTGGAGAACACTGAAGCTTTCTTT
14	TRBJ2-5	TRBV3-1/TRBV3-2	TRBD2	once	CASSQDRLAETQYF	TGTGCCAGCAGCCAAGATCGACTAGCAGAGACCCAGTACTTC
18	TRBJ2-2	TRBV24-1	-	-	CATSPPPGQDTNTGELFF	TGTGCCACCAGTCCCCCTCCCGGACAAGATACGAACACCGGGGAGCTGTTTTTT
15	TRBJ1-4	TRBV7-9	-	-	CASSLSSGTNEKLFF	TGTGCCAGCAGCTTATCATCGGGAACTAATGAAAAACTGTTTTTT
11	TRBJ2-7	TRBV6-5	TRBD1	-	CASSDRTGGLF	TGTGCCAGCAGCGACAGGACAGGGGGGCTTTTC